The sequence of this T cell receptor (beta chain) was determined in a study of cytomegalovirus exposure and HLA in healthy donors. Germline loops: CDR1 SEHNR, CDR2 FQNEAQ (reference sequence). This CDR3 comprises 14 residues. V lost 1 base to trimming and J lost 7 bases, with 11 bases between them. The PCR had 60 Vbeta and 13 Jbeta primers. The data were produced by immunoSEQ multiplex PCR, yet TCRdb's version contains in-frame clones alone and is incomplete. The listing records under 100,000 clones. The TCR originated in a woman under 40 in good health and CMV-seronegative. The chain links TRBV7-9 to TRBJ1-5; D ambiguous. Specimen: PBMCs. The CDR3 protein is CASSLGAGEQPQHF. The CDR3 DNA reads TGTGCCAGCAGCTTAGGGGCGGGCGAGCAGCCCCAGCATTTT.